These 25 T cell receptor beta chains were sequenced from one sample in a study of blood T cell repertoires in COVID-19. Some clones are missing from TCRdb's copy, which holds only in-frame ones; the method was immunoSEQ multiplex PCR. The table has 95,000 to 110,000 clones, 91% seen once. Sequenced sample: peripheral blood. These receptors originate from a human donor in a cohort sampled during active COVID-19.

The chain couples TRBV4-2 to TRBJ2-3; 11 bases agree with TRBD2. J was trimmed by 3 bases and V by 0 bases; bases with no gene match: 5. CDR3 length equals 17 residues. Germline V gene data show CDR1 as LGHNA and CDR2 as YNFKEQ. DNA of the CDR3: TGTGCCAGCAGCCAAGATGTCCTAGCGGGGGGTACAGATACGCAGTATTTT. This encodes CASSQDVLAGGTDTQYF.

The chain has TRBV7-3 and TRBJ2-3; possibly TRBD2 for D (6 bases). Between the trimmed V and J ends, which lost 2 bases and 2 bases, there was a span of 11 bases. This CDR3 is 15 amino acids long. Per germline, CDR1 SGHTA and CDR2 FQGTGA. CDR3 coding DNA: TGTGCCAGCAGCTTACTAGCGAGCAACACAGATACGCAGTATTTT. Its translation: CASSLLASNTDTQYF. The whole variable domain, filled in from reference TRBV7-3 and TRBJ2-3, reads GAGVSQTPSNKVTEKGKYVELRCDPISGHTALYWYRQSLGQGPEFLIYFQGTGAADDSGLPNDRFFAVRPEGSVSTLKIQRTERGDSAVYLCASSLLASNTDTQYFGPGTRLTVL.

J is TRBJ1-5 and V is TRBV4-2; the match to TRBD1 covers 7 bases. The CDR3 contains 15 residues. The J segment lost 0 bases and the V segment lost 4 bases, leaving 3 bases of the junction unmatched. Germline loops: CDR1 LGHNA, CDR2 YNFKEQ. The CDR3 DNA reads as TGTGCCAGCAGCCGACAGGGAGGTAGCAATCAGCCCCAGCATTTT. Protein: CASSRQGGSNQPQHF.

This clone has a single count. The chain combines TRBV30 with TRBJ2-7, with TRBD2 matching over 8 bases. Losses at the gene ends were 0 bases for V and 2 bases for J; bases not matched to a gene: 3. Looked up from germline, CDR1 is GTSNPN and CDR2 is SVGIG (reference sequence). The CDR3 is 14 amino acids. The CDR3 coding sequence is TGTGCCTGGAGTGTTTCTAGCGGGCCCTACGAGCAGTACTTC. Its translation: CAWSVSSGPYEQYF.

The chain couples TRBV3-1 (or the pseudogene TRBV3-2) to TRBJ2-2; a weak D match, TRBD1 (5 bases). The CDR3 has 17 amino acids. V gave up 0 bases and J gave up 2 bases, with 13 bases separating them. The germline V gene has CDR1 LGHDT and CDR2 YNNKEL (reference sequence). CDR3 nucleotides: TGTGCCAGCAGCCAAGATTGGGGCAGGATAAACACCGGGGAGCTGTTTTTT. This gives the protein CASSQDWGRINTGELFF.

The V call is TRBV19, the J call TRBJ1-2; 8 bases fit TRBD1. Looked up from germline, CDR1 is LNHDA and CDR2 is SQIVND (reference sequence). This CDR3 is built from 14 residues. J lost 3 bases, V lost 4 bases, and 4 bases had no gene match. The CDR3 reads CASSTAGGDYGYTF. CDR3 nucleotides: TGTGCCAGTAGTACTGCAGGGGGCGACTATGGCTACACCTTC.

V is TRBV5-4 and J is TRBJ1-1; TRBD1 aligns across 8 bases. Losses at the gene ends were 5 bases for V and 4 bases for J; bases not matched to a gene: 4. There are 13 residues in the CDR3. Germline-derived CDR1 and CDR2 are SGHNT and YYREEE (reference sequence). This chain's CDR3 is CASRQGQGTEAFF. The CDR3 DNA reads as TGTGCCAGCAGACAAGGACAGGGCACTGAAGCTTTCTTT.

V is TRBV6-5 and J is TRBJ1-1, with 7 bases that match TRBD1. The junction had 7 bases not matched to a gene; V was cut back by 0 bases and J by 3 bases. CDR3 length equals 16 residues. Germline V gene sequence: CDR1 MNHEY, CDR2 SVGAGI. CDR3: CASSYSGSDRDTEAFF. The CDR3 DNA follows: TGTGCCAGCAGTTACTCAGGGTCCGACAGGGACACTGAAGCTTTCTTT.

The chain uses TRBV4-3 and TRBJ2-3; 13 nucleotides line up with TRBD2. CDR1 is LGHNA and CDR2 is YSLEER in the germline V gene. J gave up 2 bases and V 5 bases, and 4 bases lay outside the gene matches. The CDR3 length is 16 residues. For the CDR3, the DNA is TGCGCCAGCAGCTGGGGACTAGCGGGAATCACAGATACGCAGTATTTT. It is translated as CASSWGLAGITDTQYF.

V and J are TRBV27 and TRBJ2-7; 14 bases line up with TRBD2. The germline V gene has CDR1 MNHEY and CDR2 SMNVEV (reference sequence). V trimming: 2 bases; J trimming: 6 bases; junction bases outside the gene matches: 3. The CDR3 has 15 residues. The CDR3 reads CASSLGTSGSGEQYF. CDR3 bases: TGTGCCAGCAGTTTAGGGACTAGCGGGAGCGGCGAGCAGTACTTC.

This chain uses TRBV27 with TRBJ1-2; D gene unclear. This CDR3 comprises 16 residues. The germline gives CDR1 MNHEY, CDR2 SMNVEV (reference sequence). Trimming removed 2 bases from V and 2 bases from J, with 15 bases in between. Here the CDR3 DNA reads TGTGCCAGCAGTTTAACACGGTGGGCAGTAAACTATGGCTACACCTTC. Protein: CASSLTRWAVNYGYTF.

The CDR3 DNA follows: TGTGCCAGCAGCTTATTCATAAGCCCCGCGGCTGAAGCTTTCTTT. This sequence encodes CASSLFISPAAEAFF. The J gene is TRBJ1-1, the V gene TRBV13; unclear D gene. CDR3 size: 15 residues. The V end was cut by 2 bases, the J end by 6 bases, with 16 bases between. Looked up from germline, CDR1 is PRHDT and CDR2 is FYEKMQ (reference sequence).

The rearrangement links TRBV4-1 to TRBJ1-1; TRBD1 agrees at 7 bases. V lost 3 bases, J lost 0 bases, and 10 bases stayed unmatched. There are 17 residues in the CDR3. Germline CDR1 is MGHRA and CDR2 is YSYEKL. CDR3 sequence reads: CASSHTPTGRMNTEAFF. CDR3 DNA sequence: TGCGCCAGCAGCCACACACCGACAGGGCGGATGAACACTGAAGCTTTCTTT.

The genes are TRBV24-1 and TRBJ2-1; the D gene is possibly TRBD1 (5 bases). The CDR3 runs 16 residues. The V gene lost 6 bases and the J gene lost 5 bases, with 19 bases spanning the gap. CDR1 and CDR2 from the germline V gene are KGHDR and SFDVKD. CDR3 sequence: CATSSQGQGGHNEQFF. The CDR3 region has the DNA TGTGCCACCAGTTCACAAGGCCAGGGTGGACACAATGAGCAGTTCTTC.

This clone was seen once. This chain uses TRBV4-1 with TRBJ1-4; 8 bases are shared with TRBD1. The CDR3 is made up of 14 amino acids. The germline gives CDR1 MGHRA, CDR2 YSYEKL. V shed 4 bases, J shed 6 bases, and the junction held 4 bases outside the gene matches. CDR3 sequence: CASSPRQGYEKLFF. CDR3 coding DNA: TGCGCCAGCAGCCCCAGACAGGGGTATGAAAAACTGTTTTTT.

The chain recombines TRBV7-9 with TRBJ2-7, with D possibly matching TRBD1 (5 bases). Trimming took off 5 bases at V and 5 bases at J, with 13 bases between the two ends. Per germline, CDR1 SEHNR and CDR2 FQNEAQ (reference sequence). This CDR3 has 13 amino acids. The CDR3 sequence: CASSRVGLHEQYF. The CDR3 DNA reads as TGTGCCAGCAGCCGGGTGGGGCTCCACGAGCAGTACTTC.

The chain carries TRBV3-1 (or the pseudogene TRBV3-2) and TRBJ2-1, with D possibly TRBD2 on 6 matching bases. V was cut by 1 base and J by 9 bases, with 16 bases left in between. The CDR3 spans 15 residues. The V gene's germline CDR1 is LGHDT and CDR2 YNNKEL (reference sequence). CDR3 sequence reads: CASSQVHGSHREQFF. The DNA for the CDR3 is TGTGCCAGCAGCCAAGTTCACGGGAGCCATCGTGAGCAGTTCTTC.

This chain links TRBV4-3 with TRBJ2-7, with D possibly matching TRBD1 (5 bases). The CDR3 covers 14 residues. V was shortened by 1 base and J by 3 bases, with 10 bases between the two germline ends. CDR1 and CDR2 from the germline V gene are LGHNA and YSLEER. CDR3 residues: CASSQVAGRYEQYF. The CDR3 DNA reads as TGCGCCAGCAGCCAAGTGGCAGGGCGCTACGAGCAGTACTTC.

The chain employs TRBV27 and TRBJ2-1; tentatively, D is TRBD2 (5 bases). In germline, CDR1 is MNHEY, CDR2 SMNVEV (reference sequence). V dropped 7 bases and J dropped 4 bases, with 17 bases sitting between them. The CDR3 extends over 15 amino acids. The CDR3 DNA is TGTGCCAGCAAACAAGGACTGACTAATTACAATGAGCAGTTCTTC. Its protein is CASKQGLTNYNEQFF.

The V call is TRBV7-9, the J call TRBJ2-7; TRBD1 aligns across 8 bases. The V and J ends lost 7 bases and 3 bases, in that order; junction bases with no gene match: 2. Per the germline V gene, CDR1 is SEHNR and CDR2 is FQNEAQ (reference sequence). CDR3 size: 12 residues. This CDR3 is CASNTGGYEQYF. CDR3 in DNA: TGTGCCAGCAACACAGGGGGCTACGAGCAGTACTTC.

Turning to this clone: This same CDR3 is encoded by further DNA sequences in the sample. The chain has TRBV29-1 and TRBJ1-2; D call uncertain. Per the germline V gene, CDR1 is SQVTM and CDR2 is ANQGSEA. V gave up 1 base and J gave up 2 bases, with 11 bases separating them. The CDR3 length is 14 residues. CDR3 loop: CSVEGRGINYGYTF. The CDR3 DNA is TGCAGCGTTGAAGGGCGGGGTATAAACTATGGCTACACCTTC.

The V gene is TRBV10-2, the J gene TRBJ2-5; 10 bases agree with TRBD2. There are 17 residues in the CDR3. Losses at the gene ends were 2 bases for V and 5 bases for J; bases not matched to a gene: 11. CDR1 is WSHSY and CDR2 is SAAADI in the germline V gene. CDR3 residues: CASSEPVAGGRGETQYF. In nucleotides, the CDR3 is TGCGCCAGCAGTGAGCCTGTAGCGGGGGGACGGGGGGAGACCCAGTACTTC.

This clone appeared a single time. The rearrangement uses TRBV28 and TRBJ2-7; 10 bases fit TRBD2. The V gene's germline CDR1 is MDHEN and CDR2 SYDVKM. The CDR3 has 14 residues. The ends lost 5 bases at V and 3 bases at J; junction bases unmatched: 4. The CDR3 bases are TGTGCCAGCAGTGGGCGGACTAGCGGCTACGAGCAGTACTTC. Amino acids: CASSGRTSGYEQYF. Supplemented by reference TRBV28 and TRBJ2-7, the full variable domain reads DVKVTQSSRYLVKRTGEKVFLECVQDMDHENMFWYRQDPGLGLRLIYFSYDVKMKEKGDIPEGYSVSREKKERFSLILESASTNQTSMYLCASSGRTSGYEQYFGPGTRLTVT.

This rearrangement joins TRBV2 to TRBJ1-4; D may be TRBD1 (5 bases). CDR1 and CDR2 (germline): SNHLY, FYNNEI. V was shortened by 6 bases and J by 0 bases, with 14 bases between the two germline ends. The CDR3 is made up of 16 amino acids. Written as DNA, the CDR3 is TGTGCCAGCAGGCGACAGAGCCATGCAACTAATGAAAAACTGTTTTTT. Its protein product is CASRRQSHATNEKLFF. Together with reference TRBV2 and TRBJ1-4, the CDR3 gives the full variable domain: EPEVTQTPSHQVTQMGQEVILRCVPISNHLYFYWYRQILGQKVEFLVSFYNNEISEKSEIFDDQFSVERPDGSNFTLKIRSTKLEDSAMYFCASRRQSHATNEKLFFGSGTQLSVL.

This clone appeared a single time. The V call is TRBV28, the J call TRBJ1-2; 7 positions match TRBD1. Germline V CDR1 and CDR2: MDHEN, SYDVKM. V shed 6 bases, J shed 6 bases, and the junction held 1 base outside the gene matches. The CDR3 contains 11 residues. The CDR3 DNA reads as TGTGCCAGCAGGACAGGGAATGGCTACACCTTC. It translates to CASRTGNGYTF.